This T cell receptor beta chain was captured by sequencing in a study of blood T cell repertoires in COVID-19. The CDR3 covers 14 residues. Trimming took 1 base from V and 5 from J, leaving 11 bases between them. Germline-derived CDR1 and CDR2 are KGHSH and LQKENI. TCRdb's table, derived via immunoSEQ multiplex PCR, lists solely in-frame clones and lacks some. Counted here are some 130,000 clones, roughly nine tenths occurring once; the ten biggest clones make up 3.5% to 5%. The TCR was taken from a man aged 60-69 years with COVID-19, enrolled during active disease. This sequence joins TRBV18 and TRBJ1-2; D not resolved. The specimen sequenced was peripheral blood. As DNA, the CDR3 is TGTGCCAGCTCACCACAGCCCGGTTCGTATGGCTACACCTTC. Translated: CASSPQPGSYGYTF. The full variable domain, in which reference TRBV18 and TRBJ1-2 provide the parts outside the CDR3, is NAGVMQNPRHLVRRRGQEARLRCSPMKGHSHVYWYRQLPEEGLKFMVYLQKENIIDESGMPKERFSAEFPKEGPSILRIQQVVRGDSAAYFCASSPQPGSYGYTFGSGTRLTVV.